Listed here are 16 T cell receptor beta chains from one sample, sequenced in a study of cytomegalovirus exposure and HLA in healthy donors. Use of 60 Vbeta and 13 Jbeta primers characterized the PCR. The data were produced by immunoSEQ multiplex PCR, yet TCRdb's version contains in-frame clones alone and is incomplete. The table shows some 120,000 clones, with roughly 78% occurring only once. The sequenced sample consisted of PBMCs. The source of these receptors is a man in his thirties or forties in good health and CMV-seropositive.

The CDR3 coding sequence is TGCGCCAGCAGCCTAGGGGGGGGTCAGCCCCAGCATTTT. Translated: CASSLGGGQPQHF. This sequence joins TRBV5-1 and TRBJ1-5, with D maybe TRBD1 (6 bases). Germline V gene sequence: CDR1 SGHRS, CDR2 YFSETQ. Trimming left V 4 bases short and J 6 bases short, with 11 bases between. This CDR3 is built from 13 residues.

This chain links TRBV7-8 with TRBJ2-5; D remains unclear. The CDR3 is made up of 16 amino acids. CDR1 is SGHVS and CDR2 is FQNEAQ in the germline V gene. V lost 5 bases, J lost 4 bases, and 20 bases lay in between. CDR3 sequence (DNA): TGTGCCAGCAGCCCCCGACGATTTAGCCTCCCAGAGACCCAGTACTTC. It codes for CASSPRRFSLPETQYF.

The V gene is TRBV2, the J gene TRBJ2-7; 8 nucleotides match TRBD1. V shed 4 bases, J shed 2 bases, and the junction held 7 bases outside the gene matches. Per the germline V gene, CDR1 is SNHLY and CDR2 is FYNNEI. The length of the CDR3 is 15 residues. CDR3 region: CASSVGAGGPYEQYF. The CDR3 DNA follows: TGTGCCAGCAGTGTCGGGGCAGGGGGCCCCTACGAGCAGTACTTC.

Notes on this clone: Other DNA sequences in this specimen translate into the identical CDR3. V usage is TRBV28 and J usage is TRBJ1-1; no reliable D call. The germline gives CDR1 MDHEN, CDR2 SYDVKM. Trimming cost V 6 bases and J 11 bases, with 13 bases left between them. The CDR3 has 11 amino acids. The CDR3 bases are TGTGCCAGCAGCCTTGAGGGTAGGGCTTTCTTT. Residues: CASSLEGRAFF.

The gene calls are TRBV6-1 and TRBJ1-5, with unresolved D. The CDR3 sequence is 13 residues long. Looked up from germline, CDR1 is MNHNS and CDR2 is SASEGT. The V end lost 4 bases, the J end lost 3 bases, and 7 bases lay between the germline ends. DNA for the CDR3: TGTGCCAGCAGTGTAGAAGACAATCAGCCCCAGCATTTT. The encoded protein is CASSVEDNQPQHF.

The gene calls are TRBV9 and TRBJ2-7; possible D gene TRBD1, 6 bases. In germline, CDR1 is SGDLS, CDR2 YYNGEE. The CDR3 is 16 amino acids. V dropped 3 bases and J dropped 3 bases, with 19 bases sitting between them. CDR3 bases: TGTGCCAGCAGCGGCCCCGGGGAAGGGGGACACTACGAGCAGTACTTC. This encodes CASSGPGEGGHYEQYF.

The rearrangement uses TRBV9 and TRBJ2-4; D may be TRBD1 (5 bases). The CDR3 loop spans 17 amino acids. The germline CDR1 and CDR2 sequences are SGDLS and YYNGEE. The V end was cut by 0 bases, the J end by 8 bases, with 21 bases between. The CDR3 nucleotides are TGTGCCAGCAGCGTAGGGGGCAGGTCGATTCCATCGGACATTCAGTACTTC. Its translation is CASSVGGRSIPSDIQYF.

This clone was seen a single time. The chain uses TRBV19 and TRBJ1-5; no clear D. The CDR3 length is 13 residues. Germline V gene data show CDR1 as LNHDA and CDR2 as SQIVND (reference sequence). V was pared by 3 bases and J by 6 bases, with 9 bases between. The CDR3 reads CASSIQAGQPQHF. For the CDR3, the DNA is TGTGCCAGTAGTATCCAGGCGGGTCAGCCCCAGCATTTT.

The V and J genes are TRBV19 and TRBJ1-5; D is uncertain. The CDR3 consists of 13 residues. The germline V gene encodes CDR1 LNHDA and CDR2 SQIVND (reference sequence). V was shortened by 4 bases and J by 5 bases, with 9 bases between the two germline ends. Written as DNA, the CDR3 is TGTGCCAGTAGTACCGGGGTTTATCAGCCCCAGCATTTT. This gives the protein CASSTGVYQPQHF.

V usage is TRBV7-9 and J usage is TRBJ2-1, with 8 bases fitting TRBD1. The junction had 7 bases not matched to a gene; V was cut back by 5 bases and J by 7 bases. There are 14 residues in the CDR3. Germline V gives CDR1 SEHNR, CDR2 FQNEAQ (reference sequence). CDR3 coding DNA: TGTGCCAGCAGCGTGGGACAGGTAGAAAATGAGCAGTTCTTC. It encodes CASSVGQVENEQFF.

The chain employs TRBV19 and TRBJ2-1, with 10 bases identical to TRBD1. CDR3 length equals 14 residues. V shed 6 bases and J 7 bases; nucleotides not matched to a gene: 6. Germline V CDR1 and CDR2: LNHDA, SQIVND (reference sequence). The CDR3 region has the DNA TGTGCCAGTAGCGAGGACAGGGGGGCGAATGAGCAGTTCTTC. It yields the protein CASSEDRGANEQFF.

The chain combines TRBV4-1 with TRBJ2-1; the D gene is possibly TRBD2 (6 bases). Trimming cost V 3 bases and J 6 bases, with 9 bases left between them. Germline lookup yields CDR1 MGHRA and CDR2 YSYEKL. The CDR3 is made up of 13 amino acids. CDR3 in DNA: TGCGCCAGCAGCCAGCGGGGCACCAATGAGCAGTTCTTC. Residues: CASSQRGTNEQFF.

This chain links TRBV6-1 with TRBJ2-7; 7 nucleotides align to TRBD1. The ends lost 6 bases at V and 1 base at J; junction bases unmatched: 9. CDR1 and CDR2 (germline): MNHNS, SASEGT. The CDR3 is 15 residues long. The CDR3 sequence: CASRKTPGQSYEQYF. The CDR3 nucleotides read TGTGCCAGCAGAAAAACGCCGGGACAGTCCTACGAGCAGTACTTC.

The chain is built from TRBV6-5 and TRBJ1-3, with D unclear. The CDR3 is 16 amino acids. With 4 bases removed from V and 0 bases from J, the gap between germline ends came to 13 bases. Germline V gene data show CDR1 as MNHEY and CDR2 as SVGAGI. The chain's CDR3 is CASSSLYSRSGNTIYF. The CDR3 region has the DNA TGTGCCAGCAGTTCCTTATACAGCCGCTCTGGAAACACCATATATTTT.

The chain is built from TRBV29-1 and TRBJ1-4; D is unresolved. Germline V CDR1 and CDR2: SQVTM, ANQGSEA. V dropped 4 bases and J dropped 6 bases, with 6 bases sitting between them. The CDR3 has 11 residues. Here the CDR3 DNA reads TGCAGCGTTGCACAAGATGAAAAACTGTTTTTT. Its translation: CSVAQDEKLFF.

The CDR3 loop reads CASSLAGGETQYF. The CDR3 nucleotides are TGCGCCAGCAGCTTGGCCGGGGGAGAGACCCAGTACTTC. The V gene is TRBV5-1, the J gene TRBJ2-5; maybe TRBD2 (6 bases). The CDR3 has 13 amino acids. Germline CDR1 is SGHRS and CDR2 is YFSETQ. Trimming took 0 bases from V and 4 from J, leaving 7 bases between them.